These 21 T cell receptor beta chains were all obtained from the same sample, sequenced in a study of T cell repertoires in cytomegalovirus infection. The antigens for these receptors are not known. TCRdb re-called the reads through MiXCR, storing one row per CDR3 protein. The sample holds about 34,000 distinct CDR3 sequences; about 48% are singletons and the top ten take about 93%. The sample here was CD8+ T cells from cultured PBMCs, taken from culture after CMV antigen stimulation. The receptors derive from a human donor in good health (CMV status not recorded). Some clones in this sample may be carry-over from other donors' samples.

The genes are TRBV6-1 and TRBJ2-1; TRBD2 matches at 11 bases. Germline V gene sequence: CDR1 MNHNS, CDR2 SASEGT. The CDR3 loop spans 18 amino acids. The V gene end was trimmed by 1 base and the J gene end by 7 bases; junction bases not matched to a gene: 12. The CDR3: CASSEEVLFTSGGNEQFF. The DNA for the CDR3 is TGTGCCAGCAGTGAAGAAGTGCTTTTCACTAGCGGGGGAAATGAGCAGTTCTTC.

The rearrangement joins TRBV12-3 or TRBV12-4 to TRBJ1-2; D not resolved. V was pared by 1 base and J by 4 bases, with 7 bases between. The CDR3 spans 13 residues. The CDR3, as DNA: TGTGCCAGCAGTTTAGGAACTCTCTATGGCTACACCTTC. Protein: CASSLGTLYGYTF.

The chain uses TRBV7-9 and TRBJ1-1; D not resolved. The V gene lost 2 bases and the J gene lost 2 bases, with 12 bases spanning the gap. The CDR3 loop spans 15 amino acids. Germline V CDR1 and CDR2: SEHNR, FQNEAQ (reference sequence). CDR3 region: CASSLRMGFNTEAFF. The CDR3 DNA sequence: TGTGCCAGCAGCTTACGGATGGGGTTCAACACTGAAGCTTTCTTT.

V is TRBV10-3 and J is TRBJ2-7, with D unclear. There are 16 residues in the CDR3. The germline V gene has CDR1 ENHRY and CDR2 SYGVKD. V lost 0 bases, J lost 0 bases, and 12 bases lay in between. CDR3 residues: CAISESRMDRSYEQYF. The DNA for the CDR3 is TGTGCCATCAGTGAGTCCCGCATGGACCGCTCCTACGAGCAGTACTTC.

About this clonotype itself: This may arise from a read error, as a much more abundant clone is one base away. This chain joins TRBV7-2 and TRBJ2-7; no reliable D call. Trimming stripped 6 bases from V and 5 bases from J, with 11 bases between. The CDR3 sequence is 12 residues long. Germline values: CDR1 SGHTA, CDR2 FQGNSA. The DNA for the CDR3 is TGTGCCAGCAGTAACCCGACCGACGAGCAGTACTTC. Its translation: CASSNPTDEQYF.

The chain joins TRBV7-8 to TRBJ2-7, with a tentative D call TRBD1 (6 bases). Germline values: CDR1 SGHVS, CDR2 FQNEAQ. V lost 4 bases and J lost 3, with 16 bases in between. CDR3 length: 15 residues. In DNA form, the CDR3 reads TGTGCCAGCAGCTCAACGCTGACGACAGGCTACGAGCAGTACTTC. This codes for CASSSTLTTGYEQYF.

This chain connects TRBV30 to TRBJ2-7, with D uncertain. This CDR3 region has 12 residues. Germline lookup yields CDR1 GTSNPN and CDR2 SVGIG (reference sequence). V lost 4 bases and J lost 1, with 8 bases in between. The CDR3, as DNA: TGTGCCTGGAAGGACGAATCCTACGAGCAGTACTTC. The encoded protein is CAWKDESYEQYF. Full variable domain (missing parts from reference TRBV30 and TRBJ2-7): SQTIHQWPATLVQPVGSPLSLECTVEGTSNPNLYWYRQAAGRGLQLLFYSVGIGQISSEVPQNLSASRPQDRQFILSSKKLLLSDSGFYLCAWKDESYEQYFGPGTRLTVT.

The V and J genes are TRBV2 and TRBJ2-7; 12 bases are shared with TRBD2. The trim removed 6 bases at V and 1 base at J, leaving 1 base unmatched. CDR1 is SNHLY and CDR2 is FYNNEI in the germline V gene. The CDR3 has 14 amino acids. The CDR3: CASRGLAGSYEQYF. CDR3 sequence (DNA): TGTGCCAGCAGAGGACTAGCGGGATCCTACGAGCAGTACTTC.

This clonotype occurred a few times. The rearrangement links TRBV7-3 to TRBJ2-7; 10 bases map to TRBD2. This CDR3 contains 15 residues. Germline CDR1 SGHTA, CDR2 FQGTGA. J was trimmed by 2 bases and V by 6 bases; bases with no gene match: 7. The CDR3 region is CASSYTSGTPYEQYF. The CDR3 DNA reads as TGTGCCAGCAGTTATACTAGCGGGACTCCCTACGAGCAGTACTTC.

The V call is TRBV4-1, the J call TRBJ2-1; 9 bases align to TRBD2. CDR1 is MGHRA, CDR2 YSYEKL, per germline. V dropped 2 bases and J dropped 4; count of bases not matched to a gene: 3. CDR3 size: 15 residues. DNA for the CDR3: TGCGCCAGCAGCCAACCTAGCGGGGTATACAATGAGCAGTTCTTC. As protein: CASSQPSGVYNEQFF.

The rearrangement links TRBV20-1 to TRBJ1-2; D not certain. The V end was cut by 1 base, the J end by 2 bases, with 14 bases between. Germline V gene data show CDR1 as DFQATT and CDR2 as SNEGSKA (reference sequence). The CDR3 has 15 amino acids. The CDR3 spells CSARGFGGLNYGYTF. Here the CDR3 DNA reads TGCAGTGCTAGAGGATTCGGCGGACTAAACTATGGCTACACCTTC.

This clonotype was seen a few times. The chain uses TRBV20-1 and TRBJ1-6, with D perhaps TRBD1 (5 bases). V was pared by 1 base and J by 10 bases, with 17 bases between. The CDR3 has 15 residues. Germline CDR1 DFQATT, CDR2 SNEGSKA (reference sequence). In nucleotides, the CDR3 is TGCAGTGCTAGAGCGGACACTAACAAGATCTCACCCCTCCACTTT. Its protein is CSARADTNKISPLHF.

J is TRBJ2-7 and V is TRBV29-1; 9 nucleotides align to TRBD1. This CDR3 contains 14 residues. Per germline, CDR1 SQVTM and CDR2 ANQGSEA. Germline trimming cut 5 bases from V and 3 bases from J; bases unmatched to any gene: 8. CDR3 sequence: CSVFSGTGNYEQYF. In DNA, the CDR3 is TGCAGCGTTTTCTCCGGGACAGGGAACTACGAGCAGTACTTC.

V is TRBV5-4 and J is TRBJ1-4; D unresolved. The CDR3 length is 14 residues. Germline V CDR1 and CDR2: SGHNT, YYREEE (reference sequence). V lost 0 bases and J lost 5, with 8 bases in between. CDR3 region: CASSLDRGNEKLFF. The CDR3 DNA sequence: TGTGCCAGCAGCTTGGACCGGGGAAATGAAAAACTGTTTTTT.

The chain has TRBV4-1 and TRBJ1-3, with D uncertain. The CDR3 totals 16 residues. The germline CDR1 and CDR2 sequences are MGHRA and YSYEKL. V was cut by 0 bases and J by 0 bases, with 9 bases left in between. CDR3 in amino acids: CASSQDRGNSGNTIYF. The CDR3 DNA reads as TGCGCCAGCAGCCAAGATCGCGGGAACTCTGGAAACACCATATATTTT.

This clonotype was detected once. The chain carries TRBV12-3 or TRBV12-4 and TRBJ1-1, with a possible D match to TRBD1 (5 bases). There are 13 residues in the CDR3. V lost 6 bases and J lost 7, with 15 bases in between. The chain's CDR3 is CASRGIQGIEAFF. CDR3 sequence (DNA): TGTGCCAGCAGGGGGATTCAGGGAATTGAAGCTTTCTTT.

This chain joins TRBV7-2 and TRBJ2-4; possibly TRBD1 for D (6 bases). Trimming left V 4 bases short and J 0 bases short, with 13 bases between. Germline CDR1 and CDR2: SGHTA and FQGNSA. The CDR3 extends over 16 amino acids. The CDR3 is CASSSDRTLAKNIQYF. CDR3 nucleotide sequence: TGTGCCAGCAGCTCCGACAGGACCCTAGCCAAAAACATTCAGTACTTC. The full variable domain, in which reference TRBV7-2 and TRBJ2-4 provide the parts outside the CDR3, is GAGVSQSPSNKVTEKGKDVELRCDPISGHTALYWYRQSLGQGLEFLIYFQGNSAPDKSGLPSDRFSAERTGGSVSTLTIQRTQQEDSAVYLCASSSDRTLAKNIQYFGAGTRLSVL.

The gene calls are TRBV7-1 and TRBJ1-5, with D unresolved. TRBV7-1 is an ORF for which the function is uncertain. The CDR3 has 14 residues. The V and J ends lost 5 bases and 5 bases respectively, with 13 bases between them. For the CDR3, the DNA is TGTGCCAGCAGCCAATCGGACGGGGATCAGCCCCAGCATTTT. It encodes CASSQSDGDQPQHF.

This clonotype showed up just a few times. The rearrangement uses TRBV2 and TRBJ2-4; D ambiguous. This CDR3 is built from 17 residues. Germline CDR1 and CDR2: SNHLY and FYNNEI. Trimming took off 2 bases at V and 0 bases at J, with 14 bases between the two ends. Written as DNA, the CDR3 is TGTGCCAGCAGTGAACCCCCTCCAGACGGAGCCAAAAACATTCAGTACTTC. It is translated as CASSEPPPDGAKNIQYF.

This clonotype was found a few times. CDR3 amino acids: CASRPGQGAHEKLFF. CDR3 bases: TGTGCCAGCAGACCGGGACAGGGGGCGCATGAAAAACTGTTTTTT. The chain combines TRBV7-6 with TRBJ1-4; TRBD1 matches 12 bases. The CDR3 is 15 residues long. Germline-derived CDR1 and CDR2 are SGHVS and FNYEAQ. Trimming at V came to 6 bases and at J to 6 bases, leaving 5 bases not matched to a gene.

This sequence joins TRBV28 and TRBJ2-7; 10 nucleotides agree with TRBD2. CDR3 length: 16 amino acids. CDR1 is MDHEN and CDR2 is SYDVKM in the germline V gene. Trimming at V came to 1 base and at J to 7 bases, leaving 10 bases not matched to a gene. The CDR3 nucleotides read TGTGCCAGCAGTTTATTTTCCCTAGCGGGAGCTTGGGAGCAGTACTTC. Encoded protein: CASSLFSLAGAWEQYF. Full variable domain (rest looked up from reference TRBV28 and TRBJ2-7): DVKVTQSSRYLVKRTGEKVFLECVQDMDHENMFWYRQDPGLGLRLIYFSYDVKMKEKGDIPEGYSVSREKKERFSLILESASTNQTSMYLCASSLFSLAGAWEQYFGPGTRLTVT.